A single sample is the source of the 26 T cell receptor beta chains below, sequenced in a study of T cell repertoires and HLA-DP antigens. TCRdb keeps only in-frame clones here, not all; method: immunoSEQ multiplex PCR. The sample includes fewer than 75,000 clones, around 80% of them seen just once. These receptors have no known antigen. Source material: CD4+ T cells from PBMCs. These receptors were collected from a man in his sixties in good health and CMV-seronegative.

The CDR3 region has the DNA TGTGCCAGCAGCAAGGGTCACTATGGCTACACCTTC. Translating it yields CASSKGHYGYTF. V is TRBV6-5 and J is TRBJ1-2; D remains unclear. The CDR3 covers 12 residues. Between the trimmed V and J ends, which lost 6 bases and 3 bases, there was a span of 8 bases. CDR1 is MNHEY and CDR2 is SVGAGI in the germline V gene.

V gene TRBV28 combines with J gene TRBJ1-4; no clear D. The V end was cut by 8 bases, the J end by 5 bases, with 9 bases between. Germline CDR1 and CDR2: MDHEN and SYDVKM. The CDR3 is 12 amino acids. CDR3 residues: CASAWANEKLFF. DNA for the CDR3: TGTGCCAGCGCCTGGGCCAATGAAAAACTGTTTTTT.

This clone has a single count. The chain links TRBV2 to TRBJ2-3; 12 bases are a match to TRBD2. Germline V gives CDR1 SNHLY, CDR2 FYNNEI. Trimming removed 6 bases from V and 2 bases from J; junction bases left unmatched: 6. The CDR3 has 16 residues. The CDR3 DNA sequence: TGTGCCAGCAGCGGCGGACTAGCGGGAACCACAGATACGCAGTATTTT. Translated, it gives CASSGGLAGTTDTQYF. Looking up the rest from reference TRBV2 and TRBJ2-3 gives the full variable domain: EPEVTQTPSHQVTQMGQEVILRCVPISNHLYFYWYRQILGQKVEFLVSFYNNEISEKSEIFDDQFSVERPDGSNFTLKIRSTKLEDSAMYFCASSGGLAGTTDTQYFGPGTRLTVL.

The sample holds one count of this clone. The rearrangement joins TRBV30 to TRBJ1-6; possible D gene TRBD1, 5 bases. V was trimmed by 5 bases and J by 2 bases, leaving 10 bases between them. CDR1 GTSNPN and CDR2 SVGIG come from the germline V gene (reference sequence). CDR3 length: 14 residues. The CDR3 sequence: CAWADSPYNSPLHF. CDR3 sequence (DNA): TGTGCCTGGGCCGACAGTCCCTATAATTCACCCCTCCACTTT.

This rearrangement joins TRBV7-2 to TRBJ1-6; D is perhaps TRBD1 (6 bases). Trimming cost V 0 bases and J 7 bases, with 10 bases left between them. Germline V CDR1 and CDR2: SGHTA, FQGNSA. The CDR3 is made up of 15 amino acids. CDR3 nucleotides: TGTGCCAGCAGCTTAGCTACAGGGAGGAATTCACCCCTCCACTTT. It is translated as CASSLATGRNSPLHF.

The chain has TRBV6-5 and TRBJ1-2; no definite D call. This CDR3 has 14 residues. V lost 6 bases and J lost 8, with 19 bases in between. Germline loops: CDR1 MNHEY, CDR2 SVGAGI. The CDR3 DNA is TGTGCCAGCAGCCCCGGGTCGAGGGTTTACGGCTACACCTTC. The encoded protein is CASSPGSRVYGYTF.

Only a few counts were recorded for this clone. This sequence joins TRBV7-9 and TRBJ1-2; D gene uncertain. Deletions cut 2 bases from V and 8 bases from J, with 18 bases between. Germline V gives CDR1 SEHNR, CDR2 FQNEAQ (reference sequence). The CDR3 runs to 15 residues. The DNA for the CDR3 is TGTGCCAGCAGCTTAACGCACGCTTCCACGAAGGGCTACACCTTC. Translating it yields CASSLTHASTKGYTF.

The V gene is TRBV28, the J gene TRBJ2-7; D possibly corresponds to TRBD1 (5 bases). V gave up 8 bases and J gave up 1 base, with 9 bases separating them. The V gene's germline CDR1 is MDHEN and CDR2 SYDVKM. The CDR3 extends over 12 amino acids. The CDR3 loop reads CASATGSYEQYF. The DNA of the CDR3 is TGTGCCAGCGCCACAGGATCCTACGAGCAGTACTTC.

J is TRBJ1-3 and V is TRBV11-2; D is unclear. The CDR3 spans 15 residues. Germline values: CDR1 SGHAT, CDR2 FQNNGV. Trimming left V 2 bases short and J 0 bases short, with 8 bases between. CDR3 DNA: TGTGCCAGCAGCTTAAGGTCCAGCTCTGGAAACACCATATATTTT. Protein: CASSLRSSSGNTIYF.

Written as DNA, the CDR3 is TGCGCCAGCAGCCGAGGGACAGGGGGACTCGGCAATCAGCCCCAGCATTTT. Its translation is CASSRGTGGLGNQPQHF. The rearrangement joins TRBV4-1 to TRBJ1-5; TRBD1 matches 11 bases. The germline gives CDR1 MGHRA, CDR2 YSYEKL. V trimming: 4 bases; J trimming: 2 bases; junction bases outside the gene matches: 7. The CDR3 sequence is 17 residues long.

The chain joins TRBV30 to TRBJ2-1; perhaps TRBD1 as D (5 bases). The V end lost 0 bases, the J end lost 9 bases, and 21 bases lay between the germline ends. Germline V CDR1 and CDR2: GTSNPN, SVGIG (reference sequence). There are 16 residues in the CDR3. The CDR3 sequence is CAWSVPDQGAFAEQFF. The CDR3 nucleotides are TGTGCCTGGAGTGTACCGGACCAAGGGGCCTTCGCTGAGCAGTTCTTC.

V is TRBV5-8 and J is TRBJ2-3; 11 bases agree with TRBD2. CDR3 length: 16 residues. V shed 4 bases, J shed 2 bases, and the junction held 6 bases outside the gene matches. Per germline, CDR1 SGHTS and CDR2 YDEGEE. The CDR3 DNA sequence: TGTGCCAGCAGCCAACTAGCGGGGGACTACACAGATACGCAGTATTTT. Residues: CASSQLAGDYTDTQYF. The variable domain in full, completed from reference TRBV5-8 and TRBJ2-3, reads EAGVTQSPTHLIKTRGQQATLRCSPISGHTSVYWYQQALGLGLQFLLWYDEGEERNRGNFPPRFSGRQFPNYSSELNVNALELEDSALYLCASSQLAGDYTDTQYFGPGTRLTVL.

This clone was counted a few times. V usage is TRBV29-1 and J usage is TRBJ1-4; D might be TRBD1 (5 bases). The CDR3 extends over 14 amino acids. V was clipped by 1 base and J by 0 bases, with 6 bases between them. Germline-derived CDR1 and CDR2 are SQVTM and ANQGSEA. The DNA for the CDR3 is TGCAGCGTTGAAGGGACATCAACTAATGAAAAACTGTTTTTT. Translated, it gives CSVEGTSTNEKLFF.

The chain is built from TRBV7-9 and TRBJ2-6; perhaps TRBD2 as D (6 bases). V lost 3 bases, J lost 2 bases, and 8 bases lay in between. CDR3 length equals 15 residues. Germline lookup yields CDR1 SEHNR and CDR2 FQNEAQ (reference sequence). The CDR3 here is CASSFGTAGANVLTF. The CDR3 region has the DNA TGTGCCAGCAGCTTTGGGACTGCTGGGGCCAACGTCCTGACTTTC.

The chain couples TRBV9 to TRBJ1-2; 9 nucleotides match TRBD1. The CDR3 sequence is 15 residues long. CDR1 is SGDLS and CDR2 is YYNGEE in the germline V gene. V trimming: 4 bases; J trimming: 4 bases; junction bases outside the gene matches: 8. The CDR3 coding sequence is TGTGCCAGCAGCCCAGAGGGACAGGGAGGCTATGGCTACACCTTC. This gives the protein CASSPEGQGGYGYTF.

This chain uses TRBV18 with TRBJ1-2, with 11 nucleotides matching TRBD1. The trim removed 2 bases at V and 3 bases at J, leaving 5 bases unmatched. Germline values: CDR1 KGHSH, CDR2 LQKENI. The CDR3 contains 16 residues. This CDR3 is CASSPTRTGGDYGYTF. CDR3 DNA: TGTGCCAGCTCACCAACCAGGACAGGGGGCGACTATGGCTACACCTTC.

The chain has TRBV6-1 and TRBJ1-2; tentative D call: TRBD1 (6 bases). CDR1 and CDR2 (germline): MNHNS, SASEGT. Trimming took off 3 bases at V and 7 bases at J, with 15 bases between the two ends. The CDR3 length is 14 residues. CDR3 DNA: TGTGCCAGCAGTGACCAATTGACAGGTGGTGGCTACACCTTC. Translation gives CASSDQLTGGGYTF.

The chain carries TRBV7-2 and TRBJ2-3; D is ambiguous. Trimming stripped 1 base from V and 0 bases from J, with 8 bases between. CDR3 length equals 15 residues. CDR1 is SGHTA, CDR2 FQGNSA, per germline. The CDR3, as DNA: TGTGCCAGCAGCTTAGAAGCTACTAGCACAGATACGCAGTATTTT. This gives the protein CASSLEATSTDTQYF.

The gene calls are TRBV4-2 and TRBJ1-1; D ambiguous. The ends were cut back, 6 bases at V and 4 bases at J, with 18 bases in the middle. CDR3 length: 15 residues. CDR1 is LGHNA, CDR2 YNFKEQ, per germline. CDR3 sequence: CASRQTDSPLTEAFF. As DNA, the CDR3 is TGTGCCAGCAGACAGACCGACTCCCCGCTCACTGAAGCTTTCTTT.

This chain joins TRBV25-1 and TRBJ2-1; D is undetermined. The CDR3 runs to 11 residues. V was shortened by 8 bases and J by 10 bases, with 12 bases between the two germline ends. CDR1 and CDR2 from the germline V gene are MGHDK and SYGVNS. The CDR3 nucleotides read TGTGCCAGCGGCGAAGTCCGGGAGCAGTTCTTC. It encodes CASGEVREQFF.

This rearrangement joins TRBV30 to TRBJ1-6; 7 bases line up with TRBD1. Per germline, CDR1 GTSNPN and CDR2 SVGIG (reference sequence). V trimming: 3 bases; J trimming: 7 bases; junction bases outside the gene matches: 9. The CDR3 has 15 amino acids. CDR3 residues: CAWSRLGTANSPLHF. The CDR3, as DNA: TGTGCCTGGAGCCGCCTCGGGACAGCAAATTCACCCCTCCACTTT.

The gene calls are TRBV6-6 and TRBJ2-5; maybe TRBD1 (5 bases). Germline CDR1 MNHNY, CDR2 SVGAGI (reference sequence). V was trimmed by 6 bases and J by 0 bases, leaving 8 bases between them. The CDR3 sequence is 13 residues long. The CDR3 DNA reads as TGTGCCAGCAGGGGGCGAAACCAAGAGACCCAGTACTTC. Translation gives CASRGRNQETQYF.

In this sample, this clone turned up once. The chain couples TRBV15 to TRBJ2-2, with a possible D match to TRBD2 (5 bases). The CDR3 extends over 16 amino acids. Between the trimmed V and J ends, which lost 0 bases and 5 bases, there was a span of 13 bases. The V gene's germline CDR1 is LNHNV and CDR2 YYDKDF (reference sequence). The CDR3 sequence is CATSRDAVLATGELFF. In DNA form, the CDR3 reads TGTGCCACCAGCAGAGATGCGGTGCTAGCAACCGGGGAGCTGTTTTTT.

This clone was picked up a small number of times. The genes are TRBV10-3 and TRBJ1-1; 8 nucleotides line up with TRBD1. CDR1 ENHRY and CDR2 SYGVKD come from the germline V gene. This CDR3 contains 15 residues. J lost 4 bases, V lost 4 bases, and 8 bases had no gene match. CDR3 coding DNA: TGTGCCATCAGTGTCTCACAGGGGGTGGGCACTGAAGCTTTCTTT. This gives the protein CAISVSQGVGTEAFF.

The chain employs TRBV11-1 and TRBJ2-7; D possibly corresponds to TRBD2 (5 bases). Germline values: CDR1 SGHAT, CDR2 FQDESV (reference sequence). This CDR3 has 14 residues. Trimming took 4 bases from V and 1 from J, leaving 11 bases between them. The DNA of the CDR3 is TGTGCCAGCAGCTCGAACGGGGTATCCTACGAGCAGTACGTC. It codes for CASSSNGVSYEQYV.

A note on this clone: This CDR3 is also generated by other DNA sequences in the sample. V is TRBV13 and J is TRBJ2-3; either TRBD1 or TRBD2 may supply D (5 bases each). The germline V gene encodes CDR1 PRHDT and CDR2 FYEKMQ (reference sequence). The CDR3 has 14 amino acids. Trimming left V 5 bases short and J 2 bases short, with 11 bases between. Written as DNA, the CDR3 is TGTGCCAGCAGCCTGGGACCGATCACAGATACGCAGTATTTT. Its translation is CASSLGPITDTQYF.